One sample yielded the 32 T cell receptor beta chains listed below, sequenced in a study of cytomegalovirus exposure and HLA in healthy donors. 60 Vbeta and 13 Jbeta primers were used in PCR. TCRdb's table, derived via immunoSEQ multiplex PCR, lists solely in-frame clones and lacks some. Seen here are about 77,000 clones, roughly 78% observed once, and the top ten hold around 4.8%. Sequenced material: PBMCs. The source is a man between 35 and 55 years old in good health and CMV-seronegative.

This chain joins TRBV27 and TRBJ1-1, with D possibly matching TRBD1 (6 bases). This CDR3 has 11 residues. Trimming stripped 3 bases from V and 8 bases from J, with 7 bases between. CDR1 MNHEY and CDR2 SMNVEV come from the germline V gene (reference sequence). CDR3 sequence reads: CASSLTGEAFF. In nucleotides, the CDR3 is TGTGCCAGCAGTTTGACAGGCGAAGCTTTCTTT.

The J gene is TRBJ2-7, the V gene TRBV7-3; 7 bases match TRBD1. CDR3 length equals 13 residues. Germline assignment: CDR1 SGHTA and CDR2 FQGTGA. V lost 6 bases, J lost 2 bases, and 4 bases stayed unmatched. CDR3 sequence reads: CASRTTGTYEQYF. CDR3 sequence (DNA): TGTGCCAGCAGGACGACAGGGACCTACGAGCAGTACTTC.

The genes are TRBV6-6 and TRBJ2-2; D ambiguous. Trimming removed 0 bases at V and 1 base at J, with 3 bases between. The length of the CDR3 is 14 residues. The germline CDR1 and CDR2 sequences are MNHNY and SVGAGI (reference sequence). CDR3 region: CASSYSRNTGELFF. In DNA form, the CDR3 reads TGTGCCAGCAGTTACTCCAGGAACACCGGGGAGCTGTTTTTT.

The chain is built from TRBV19 and TRBJ2-7; D possibly corresponds to TRBD1 (6 bases). CDR3 size: 14 residues. Germline lookup yields CDR1 LNHDA and CDR2 SQIVND (reference sequence). The V and J ends lost 2 bases and 2 bases respectively, with 10 bases between them. DNA for the CDR3: TGTGCCAGTAGTATAACAGGGAACCCCTACGAGCAGTACTTC. Protein sequence: CASSITGNPYEQYF.

V and J are TRBV19 and TRBJ2-7; 12 bases fit TRBD1. Germline V gives CDR1 LNHDA, CDR2 SQIVND (reference sequence). This CDR3 comprises 15 residues. With V trimmed by 5 bases and J by 3 bases, 5 bases remained unmatched. In nucleotides, the CDR3 is TGTGCCAGTAGTGTGGGACAGGGGGCAATCTACGAGCAGTACTTC. Its translation is CASSVGQGAIYEQYF.

This clone was counted between two and nine times. The V and J genes are TRBV28 and TRBJ1-3, with a weak D call TRBD1 (5 bases). This CDR3 is 13 amino acids long. The germline CDR1 and CDR2 sequences are MDHEN and SYDVKM. Trimming removed 1 base from V and 7 bases from J, with 8 bases in between. CDR3 region: CASSLFQGNTIYF. The CDR3 DNA follows: TGTGCCAGCAGTTTATTTCAGGGTAACACCATATATTTT. Together with reference TRBV28 and TRBJ1-3, the CDR3 gives the full variable domain: DVKVTQSSRYLVKRTGEKVFLECVQDMDHENMFWYRQDPGLGLRLIYFSYDVKMKEKGDIPEGYSVSREKKERFSLILESASTNQTSMYLCASSLFQGNTIYFGEGSWLTVV.

The chain links TRBV30 to TRBJ1-3, with a possible D match to TRBD1 (6 bases). Germline CDR1 is GTSNPN and CDR2 is SVGIG (reference sequence). Trimming removed 0 bases at V and 4 bases at J, with 13 bases between. CDR3 size: 15 residues. The CDR3 DNA reads TGTGCCTGGAGTGTAAAACAGGGTTTCGGAAACACCATATATTTT. It specifies CAWSVKQGFGNTIYF.

This chain joins TRBV28 and TRBJ2-7; TRBD1 is a possible D gene (6 bases). V was cut by 3 bases and J by 6 bases, with 21 bases left in between. The germline CDR1 and CDR2 sequences are MDHEN and SYDVKM. The CDR3 covers 16 residues. The CDR3 spells CASSFLTSGVQGEQYF. The CDR3 coding sequence is TGTGCCAGCAGTTTTTTAACGTCAGGGGTTCAAGGCGAGCAGTACTTC.

J is TRBJ1-5 and V is TRBV18; no firm D call. From germline, CDR1 is KGHSH and CDR2 LQKENI. V lost 3 bases and J lost 9, with 15 bases in between. This CDR3 has 14 residues. In nucleotides, the CDR3 is TGTGCCAGCTCACCTGGGAGCGACCCACGGCCCCAGCATTTT. Protein product: CASSPGSDPRPQHF.

This chain connects TRBV6-5 to TRBJ2-1; TRBD1 matches 8 bases. The CDR3 has 15 residues. V dropped 6 bases and J dropped 4; count of bases not matched to a gene: 8. The V gene's germline CDR1 is MNHEY and CDR2 SVGAGI. CDR3 in amino acids: CASRTLGTGYNEQFF. CDR3 nucleotides: TGTGCCAGCAGAACCCTAGGGACAGGTTACAATGAGCAGTTCTTC.

The count of this clone is one. The chain couples TRBV30 to TRBJ1-4; 7 bases agree with TRBD1. The germline V gene has CDR1 GTSNPN and CDR2 SVGIG (reference sequence). The CDR3 contains 13 residues. Trimming removed 8 bases from V and 4 bases from J; junction bases left unmatched: 7. The CDR3 sequence is CAGAGTDNEKLFF. The CDR3 DNA reads as TGTGCCGGGGCCGGGACAGATAATGAAAAACTGTTTTTT. Looking up the rest from reference TRBV30 and TRBJ1-4 gives the full variable domain: SQTIHQWPATLVQPVGSPLSLECTVEGTSNPNLYWYRQAAGRGLQLLFYSVGIGQISSEVPQNLSASRPQDRQFILSSKKLLLSDSGFYLCAGAGTDNEKLFFGSGTQLSVL.

In its sample, this clone was seen a few times. The chain uses TRBV19 and TRBJ1-5; 9 positions match TRBD1. Germline V gene data show CDR1 as LNHDA and CDR2 as SQIVND (reference sequence). V shed 7 bases, J shed 6 bases, and the junction held 19 bases outside the gene matches. The CDR3 is made up of 18 amino acids. The DNA for the CDR3 is TGTGCCAGTACCCTCACGGACAGGGGCCTTGTGGTTCTTCAGCCCCAGCATTTT. This codes for CASTLTDRGLVVLQPQHF.

V is TRBV18 and J is TRBJ2-5; D remains ambiguous. The CDR3 spans 14 residues. Trimming left V 0 bases short and J 5 bases short, with 10 bases between. Germline values: CDR1 KGHSH, CDR2 LQKENI. CDR3 region: CASSPPESRETQYF. The CDR3 bases are TGTGCCAGCTCACCACCGGAGTCCCGGGAGACCCAGTACTTC.

The rearrangement uses TRBV30 and TRBJ2-6, with unresolved D. Germline-derived CDR1 and CDR2 are GTSNPN and SVGIG (reference sequence). The CDR3 spans 13 residues. V was cut by 8 bases and J by 1 base, with 9 bases left in between. The CDR3 sequence is CAGRVSGANVLTF. In DNA, the CDR3 is TGTGCCGGTCGGGTATCTGGGGCCAACGTCCTGACTTTC.

This clone showed up just a few times. The chain has TRBV27 and TRBJ1-2, with 12 bases that match TRBD1. Trimming at V came to 6 bases and at J to 8 bases, leaving 10 bases not matched to a gene. The germline V gene encodes CDR1 MNHEY and CDR2 SMNVEV (reference sequence). The CDR3 sequence is 15 residues long. CDR3 nucleotides: TGTGCCAGCAGGACGTCCGGGACAGGGGGCGGCGGCTACACCTTC. The encoded protein is CASRTSGTGGGGYTF.

This clone was observed a handful of times. V gene TRBV10-3 combines with J gene TRBJ1-1; D is uncertain. The germline gives CDR1 ENHRY, CDR2 SYGVKD. V lost 11 bases and J 11 bases, leaving 18 bases between the germline ends. This CDR3 region has 11 residues. The CDR3 loop is CASKIGVRAFF. In DNA, the CDR3 is TGTGCCTCCAAAATCGGGGTCCGGGCTTTCTTT.

V gene TRBV19 combines with J gene TRBJ1-2; D is ambiguous. The V end was cut by 3 bases, the J end by 2 bases, with 10 bases between. The germline V gene encodes CDR1 LNHDA and CDR2 SQIVND (reference sequence). CDR3 length: 14 residues. CDR3 in DNA: TGTGCCAGTAGTATCGACGGAGGGAACTATGGCTACACCTTC. This translates into CASSIDGGNYGYTF.

This clone has only a few counts. The chain combines TRBV19 with TRBJ1-4; 9 positions agree with TRBD1. With V trimmed by 5 bases and J by 8 bases, 12 bases remained unmatched. The CDR3 is 16 amino acids. CDR1 LNHDA and CDR2 SQIVND come from the germline V gene (reference sequence). In DNA, the CDR3 is TGTGCCAGTAGTTCAAACCCCGGGACAGGGTACGAAAAACTGTTTTTT. This gives the protein CASSSNPGTGYEKLFF.

This sequence joins TRBV27 and TRBJ1-5; D possibly corresponds to TRBD1 (6 bases). V was pared by 4 bases and J by 6 bases, with 13 bases between. The germline CDR1 and CDR2 sequences are MNHEY and SMNVEV (reference sequence). The CDR3 has 14 amino acids. The CDR3: CASSWRGGSQPQHF. DNA for the CDR3: TGTGCCAGCAGTTGGAGGGGGGGGAGTCAGCCCCAGCATTTT.

There are a few counts of this clone. V and J are TRBV28 and TRBJ1-4, with D unclear. The CDR3 contains 12 residues. Germline CDR1 MDHEN, CDR2 SYDVKM. V was clipped by 8 bases and J by 10 bases, with 14 bases between them. The CDR3 DNA follows: TGTGCCAGCCTACCCCGCCCGGGAAAACTGTTTTTT. Encoded protein: CASLPRPGKLFF.

This clone has more than one count but fewer than ten. This chain connects TRBV19 to TRBJ1-1; tentative D call: TRBD1 (6 bases). The CDR3 sequence is 14 residues long. Germline loops: CDR1 LNHDA, CDR2 SQIVND (reference sequence). V lost 3 bases and J 1 base, leaving 9 bases between the germline ends. Here the CDR3 DNA reads TGTGCCAGTAGTATTCAGGGGACGAACACTGAAGCTTTCTTT. Protein product: CASSIQGTNTEAFF. Using reference TRBV19 and TRBJ1-1 for the parts outside the CDR3, the full variable domain is DGGITQSPKYLFRKEGQNVTLSCEQNLNHDAMYWYRQDPGQGLRLIYYSQIVNDFQKGDIAEGYSVSREKKESFPLTVTSAQKNPTAFYLCASSIQGTNTEAFFGQGTRLTVV.

CDR3 nucleotide sequence: TGTGCCAGCAGCCAAACTAGCGGGAGTGTACACGAGCAGTACTTC. Translation gives CASSQTSGSVHEQYF. This chain links TRBV4-2 with TRBJ2-7, with TRBD2 matching 11 bases. The CDR3 sequence is 15 residues long. Germline V gene data show CDR1 as LGHNA and CDR2 as YNFKEQ. The V segment lost 2 bases and the J segment 5 bases; nucleotides outside the gene matches: 5.

J is TRBJ1-1 and V is TRBV5-6, with 8 bases lining up with TRBD1. Trimming removed 2 bases from V and 0 bases from J; junction bases left unmatched: 3. From germline, CDR1 is SGHDT and CDR2 YYEEEE. CDR3 length equals 15 residues. The CDR3 loop reads CASSFGTGMNTEAFF. The CDR3 nucleotides are TGTGCCAGCAGCTTCGGGACAGGAATGAACACTGAAGCTTTCTTT.

The chain couples TRBV4-2 to TRBJ2-5; D is possibly TRBD2 (5 bases). The CDR3 loop spans 17 amino acids. Germline V gene sequence: CDR1 LGHNA, CDR2 YNFKEQ. The V and J ends lost 0 bases and 1 base respectively, with 15 bases between them. This chain's CDR3 is CASSQEHRRGGQETQYF. The CDR3 DNA is TGTGCCAGCAGCCAAGAACACCGACGGGGTGGCCAAGAGACCCAGTACTTC.

The chain carries TRBV29-1 and TRBJ1-1; D uncertain. Germline CDR1 and CDR2: SQVTM and ANQGSEA. There are 12 residues in the CDR3. For the CDR3, the DNA is TGCGTTACGCAGGCCCTGAACACTGAAGCTTTCTTT. Residues: CVTQALNTEAFF.

This CDR3 reads CASSLIVPDREGETQYF. The CDR3 bases are TGTGCCAGCAGTTTAATAGTGCCGGACAGGGAGGGAGAGACCCAGTACTTC. The rearrangement links TRBV28 to TRBJ2-5, with a possible D match to TRBD1 (8 bases). Germline CDR1 reads MDHEN; CDR2 reads SYDVKM. CDR3 size: 17 residues. V was clipped by 2 bases and J by 4 bases, with 20 bases between them. Full variable domain (remainder filled in from reference TRBV28 and TRBJ2-5): DVKVTQSSRYLVKRTGEKVFLECVQDMDHENMFWYRQDPGLGLRLIYFSYDVKMKEKGDIPEGYSVSREKKERFSLILESASTNQTSMYLCASSLIVPDREGETQYFGPGTRLLVL.

The chain uses TRBV6-1 and TRBJ2-7; tentative D call: TRBD1 (5 bases). Germline V lookup: CDR1 MNHNS, CDR2 SASEGT. Between the trimmed V and J ends, which lost 0 bases and 3 bases, there was a span of 12 bases. This CDR3 contains 15 residues. This CDR3 reads CASSEAWTLNYEQYF. In DNA form, the CDR3 reads TGTGCCAGCAGTGAAGCCTGGACACTAAACTACGAGCAGTACTTC.

The V gene is TRBV29-1, the J gene TRBJ2-1; D perhaps matches TRBD2 (6 bases). From germline, CDR1 is SQVTM and CDR2 ANQGSEA. Trimming shortened V by 3 bases and J by 5 bases, and 11 bases separated the two germline ends. The CDR3 loop spans 13 amino acids. The CDR3 sequence: CSVELWGDNEQFF. The DNA for the CDR3 is TGCAGCGTTGAGCTGTGGGGGGACAATGAGCAGTTCTTC.

The chain links TRBV19 to TRBJ2-7; 8 bases line up with TRBD1. This CDR3 contains 13 residues. The germline V gene encodes CDR1 LNHDA and CDR2 SQIVND (reference sequence). V was clipped by 5 bases and J by 5 bases; unmatched bases: 5. Here the CDR3 DNA reads TGTGCCAGTAGTCATACAGGGGGAGACGAGCAGTACTTC. It is translated as CASSHTGGDEQYF.

The V call is TRBV6-5, the J call TRBJ2-3, with TRBD2 matching 11 bases. J gave up 5 bases and V 4 bases, and 5 bases lay outside the gene matches. In germline, CDR1 is MNHEY, CDR2 SVGAGI. This CDR3 has 15 amino acids. The CDR3 sequence is CASSSGTSGLDTQYF. The CDR3 DNA sequence: TGTGCCAGCAGTTCCGGGACTAGCGGCCTAGATACGCAGTATTTT.

This clone has just one count. The chain has TRBV28 and TRBJ2-4; 8 bases map to TRBD2. V shed 2 bases, J shed 7 bases, and the junction held 4 bases outside the gene matches. This CDR3 is 14 amino acids long. CDR1 and CDR2 from the germline V gene are MDHEN and SYDVKM. The CDR3 DNA is TGTGCCAGCAGTTTAGGACTAGCCTCGAACATTCAGTACTTC. It translates to CASSLGLASNIQYF. Based on the CDR3 plus reference TRBV28 and TRBJ2-4, the full variable domain is DVKVTQSSRYLVKRTGEKVFLECVQDMDHENMFWYRQDPGLGLRLIYFSYDVKMKEKGDIPEGYSVSREKKERFSLILESASTNQTSMYLCASSLGLASNIQYFGAGTRLSVL.

The chain couples TRBV6-5 to TRBJ1-3; weak D call: TRBD1 (5 bases). Trimming removed 2 bases from V and 4 bases from J, with 9 bases in between. The V gene's germline CDR1 is MNHEY and CDR2 SVGAGI. The CDR3 totals 14 residues. For the CDR3, the DNA is TGTGCCAGCAGTTACGCAGGGCACGGAAACACCATATATTTT. Protein: CASSYAGHGNTIYF.